This note documents a single TCR beta chain sequence. Antigen specificity is unknown. This sample was taken from a study of cytomegalovirus exposure and HLA in healthy donors. Overall study: Both the roughly 120 validation repertoires and the approximately 700 first-cohort repertoires used the same platform, as reported by a later analysis.

Sequencing used immunoSEQ multiplex PCR; TCRdb keeps in-frame clones, though not all of them. The table lists roughly 150,000 clones, about 89% of them singletons. The donors were in the approximately 130-subject validation cohort, distinct from the approximately 700-subject first cohort. Whole-study findings and limits: A few chains linked to CMV were shown in vitro to be specific for CMV antigens. Some TCR beta chains (164 of them) were listed as cytomegalovirus-associated.

V lost 6 bases, J lost 0 bases, and 12 bases stayed unmatched. The length of the CDR3 is 18 residues. Per germline, CDR1 SEHNR and CDR2 FQNEAQ (reference sequence). Sequencing was done on a sample of PBMCs. This receptor was obtained from a woman aged 18-29 years in good health and CMV-seropositive. The chain is built from TRBV7-9 and TRBJ2-2, with 8 bases aligning to TRBD1. Here the CDR3 DNA reads TGTGCCAGCAGTGAATCGGCAGGGGGCCCTACGAACACCGGGGAGCTGTTTTTT. It specifies CASSESAGGPTNTGELFF.